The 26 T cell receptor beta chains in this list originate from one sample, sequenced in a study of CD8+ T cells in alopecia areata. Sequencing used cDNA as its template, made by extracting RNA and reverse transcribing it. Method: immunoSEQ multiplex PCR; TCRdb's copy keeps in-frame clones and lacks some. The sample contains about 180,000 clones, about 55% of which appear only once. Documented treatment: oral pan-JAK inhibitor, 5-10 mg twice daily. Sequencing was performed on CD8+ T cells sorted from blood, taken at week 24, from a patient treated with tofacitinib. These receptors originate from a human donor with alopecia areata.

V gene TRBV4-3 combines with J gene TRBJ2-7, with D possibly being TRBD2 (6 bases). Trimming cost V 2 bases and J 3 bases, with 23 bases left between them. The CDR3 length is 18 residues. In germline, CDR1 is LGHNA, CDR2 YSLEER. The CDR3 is CASSQTVGGSALYYEQYF. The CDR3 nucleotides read TGCGCCAGCAGCCAAACCGTGGGGGGATCGGCCCTATACTACGAGCAGTACTTC.

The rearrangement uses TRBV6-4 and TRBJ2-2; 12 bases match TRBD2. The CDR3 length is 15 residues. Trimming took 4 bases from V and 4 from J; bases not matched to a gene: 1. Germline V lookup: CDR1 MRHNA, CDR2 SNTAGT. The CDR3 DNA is TGTGCCAGCAGTGCTAGCGGGGGGGCCACCGGGGAGCTGTTTTTT. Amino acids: CASSASGGATGELFF.

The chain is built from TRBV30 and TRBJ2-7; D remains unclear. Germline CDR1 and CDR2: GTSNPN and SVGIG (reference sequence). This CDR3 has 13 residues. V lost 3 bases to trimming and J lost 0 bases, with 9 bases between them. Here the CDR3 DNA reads TGTGCCTGGAGGGTAGGATACTCCTACGAGCAGTACTTC. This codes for CAWRVGYSYEQYF. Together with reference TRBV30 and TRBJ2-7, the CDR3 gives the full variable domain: SQTIHQWPATLVQPVGSPLSLECTVEGTSNPNLYWYRQAAGRGLQLLFYSVGIGQISSEVPQNLSASRPQDRQFILSSKKLLLSDSGFYLCAWRVGYSYEQYFGPGTRLTVT.

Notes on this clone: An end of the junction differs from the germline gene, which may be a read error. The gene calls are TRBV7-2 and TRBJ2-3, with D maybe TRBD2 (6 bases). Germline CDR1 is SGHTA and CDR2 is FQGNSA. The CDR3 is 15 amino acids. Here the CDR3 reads CASRLGLGRTDTQYF. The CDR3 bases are TGTGCCAGCAGATTAGGATTAGGGAGGACAGATACGCAGTATTTT. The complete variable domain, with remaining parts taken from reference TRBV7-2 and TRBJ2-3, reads GAGVSQSPSNKVTEKGKDVELRCDPISGHTALYWYRQSLGQGLEFLIYFQGNSAPDKSGLPSDRFSAERTGGSVSTLTIQRTQQEDSAVYLCASRLGLGRTDTQYFGPGTRLTVL.

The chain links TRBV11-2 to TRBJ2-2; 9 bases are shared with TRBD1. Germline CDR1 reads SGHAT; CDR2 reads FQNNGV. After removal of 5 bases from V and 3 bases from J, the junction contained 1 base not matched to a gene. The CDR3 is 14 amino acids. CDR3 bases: TGTGCCAGCAGCAGGACAGGGGACACCGGGGAGCTGTTTTTT. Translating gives CASSRTGDTGELFF.

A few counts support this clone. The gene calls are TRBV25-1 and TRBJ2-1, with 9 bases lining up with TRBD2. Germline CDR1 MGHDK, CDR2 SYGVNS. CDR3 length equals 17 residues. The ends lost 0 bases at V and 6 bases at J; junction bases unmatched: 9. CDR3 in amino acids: CASSEYPSGGPSNEQFF. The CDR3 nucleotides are TGTGCCAGCAGTGAATATCCCAGCGGGGGGCCCTCCAATGAGCAGTTCTTC.

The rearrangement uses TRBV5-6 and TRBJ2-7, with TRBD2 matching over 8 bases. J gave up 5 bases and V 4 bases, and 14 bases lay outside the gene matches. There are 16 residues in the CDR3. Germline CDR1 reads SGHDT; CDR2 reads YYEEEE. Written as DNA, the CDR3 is TGTGCCAGCAGCGCTTGGATGGGACTAGAGGATCACGAGCAGTACTTC. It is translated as CASSAWMGLEDHEQYF.

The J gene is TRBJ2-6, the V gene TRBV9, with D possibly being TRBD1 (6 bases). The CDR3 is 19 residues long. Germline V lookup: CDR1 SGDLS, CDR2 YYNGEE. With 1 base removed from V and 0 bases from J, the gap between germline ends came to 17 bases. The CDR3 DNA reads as TGTGCCAGCAGCGTAAATGGCGAACAGGGCATCTCTGGGGCCAACGTCCTGACTTTC. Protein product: CASSVNGEQGISGANVLTF.

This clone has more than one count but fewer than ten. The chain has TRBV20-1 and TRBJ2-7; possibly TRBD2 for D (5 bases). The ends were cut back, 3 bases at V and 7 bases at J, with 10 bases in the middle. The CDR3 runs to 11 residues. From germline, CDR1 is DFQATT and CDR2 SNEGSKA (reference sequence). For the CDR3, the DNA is TGCAGTGCTAGTTCGGGCGGGGAGCAGTACTTC. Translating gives CSASSGGEQYF.

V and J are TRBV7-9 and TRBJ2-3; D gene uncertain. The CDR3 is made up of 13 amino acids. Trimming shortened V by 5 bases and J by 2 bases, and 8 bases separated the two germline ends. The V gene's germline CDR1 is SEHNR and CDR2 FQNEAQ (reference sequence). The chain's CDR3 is CASSPKTTDTQYF. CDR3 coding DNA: TGTGCCAGCAGCCCAAAAACCACAGATACGCAGTATTTT.

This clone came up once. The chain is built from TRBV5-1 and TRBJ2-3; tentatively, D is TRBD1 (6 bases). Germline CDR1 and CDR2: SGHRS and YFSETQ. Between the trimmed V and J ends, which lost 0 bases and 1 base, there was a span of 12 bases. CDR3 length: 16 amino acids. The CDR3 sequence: CASSLVSSGGTDTQYF. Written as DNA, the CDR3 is TGCGCCAGCAGCTTGGTGTCGTCAGGGGGCACAGATACGCAGTATTTT.

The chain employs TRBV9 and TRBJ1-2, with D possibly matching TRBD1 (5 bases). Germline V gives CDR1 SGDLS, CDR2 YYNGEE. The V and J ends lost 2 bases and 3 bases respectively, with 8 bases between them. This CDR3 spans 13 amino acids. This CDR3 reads CASSVGRDYGYTF. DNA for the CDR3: TGTGCCAGCAGCGTGGGCAGGGACTATGGCTACACCTTC.

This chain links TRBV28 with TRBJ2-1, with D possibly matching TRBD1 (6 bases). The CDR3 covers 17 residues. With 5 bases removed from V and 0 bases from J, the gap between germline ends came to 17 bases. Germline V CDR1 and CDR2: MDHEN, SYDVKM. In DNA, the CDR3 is TGTGCCAGCAGTCAAAGCTACAGGGCTAGCTCCTACAATGAGCAGTTCTTC. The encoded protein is CASSQSYRASSYNEQFF.

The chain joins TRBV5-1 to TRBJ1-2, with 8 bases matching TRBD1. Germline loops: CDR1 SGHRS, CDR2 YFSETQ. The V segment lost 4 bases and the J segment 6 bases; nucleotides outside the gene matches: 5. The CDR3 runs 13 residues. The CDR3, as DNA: TGCGCCAGCAGCCCGACAGGGGAAAATGGCTACACCTTC. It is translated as CASSPTGENGYTF. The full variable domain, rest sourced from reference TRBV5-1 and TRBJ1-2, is KAGVTQTPRYLIKTRGQQVTLSCSPISGHRSVSWYQQTPGQGLQFLFEYFSETQRNKGNFPGRFSGRQFSNSRSEMNVSTLELGDSALYLCASSPTGENGYTFGSGTRLTVV.

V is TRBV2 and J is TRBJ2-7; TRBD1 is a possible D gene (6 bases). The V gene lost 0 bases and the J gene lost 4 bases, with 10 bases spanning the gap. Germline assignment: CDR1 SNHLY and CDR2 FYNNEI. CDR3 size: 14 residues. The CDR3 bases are TGTGCCAGCAGTGAAGCAGGGGGTTCGTACGAGCAGTACTTC. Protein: CASSEAGGSYEQYF.

The DNA of the CDR3 is TGTGCCAGCAAAACGGGGGGCTATTTCGGTGAGCAGTTCTTC. As protein: CASKTGGYFGEQFF. The chain couples TRBV25-1 to TRBJ2-1, with D perhaps TRBD2 (7 bases). CDR1 is MGHDK, CDR2 SYGVNS, per germline. V shed 7 bases and J shed 9 bases, with 19 bases lying between them. The CDR3 length is 14 residues.

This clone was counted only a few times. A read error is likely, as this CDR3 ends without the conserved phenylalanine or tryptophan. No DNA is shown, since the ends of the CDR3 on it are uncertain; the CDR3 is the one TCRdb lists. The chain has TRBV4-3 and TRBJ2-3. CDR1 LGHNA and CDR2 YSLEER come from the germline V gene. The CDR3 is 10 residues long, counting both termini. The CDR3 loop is CASSQPDPCL.

For the CDR3, the DNA is TGCAGTGCTAGATCTAATACGCAGTATTTT. Its translation: CSARSNTQYF. The V gene is TRBV20-1, the J gene TRBJ2-3; D unresolved. With 2 bases removed from V and 7 bases from J, the gap between germline ends came to 4 bases. The germline gives CDR1 DFQATT, CDR2 SNEGSKA (reference sequence). The CDR3 is 10 amino acids.

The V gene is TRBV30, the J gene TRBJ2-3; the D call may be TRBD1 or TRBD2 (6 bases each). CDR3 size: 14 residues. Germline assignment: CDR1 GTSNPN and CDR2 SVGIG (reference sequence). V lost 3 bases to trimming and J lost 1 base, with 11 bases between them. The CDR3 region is CAWSGGAGTDTQYF. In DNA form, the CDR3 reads TGTGCCTGGAGCGGGGGCGCAGGCACAGATACGCAGTATTTT.

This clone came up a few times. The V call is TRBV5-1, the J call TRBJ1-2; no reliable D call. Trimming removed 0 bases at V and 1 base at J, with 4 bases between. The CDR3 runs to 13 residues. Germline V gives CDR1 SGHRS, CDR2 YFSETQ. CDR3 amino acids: CASSLGLNYGYTF. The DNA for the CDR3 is TGCGCCAGCAGCTTGGGACTTAACTATGGCTACACCTTC.

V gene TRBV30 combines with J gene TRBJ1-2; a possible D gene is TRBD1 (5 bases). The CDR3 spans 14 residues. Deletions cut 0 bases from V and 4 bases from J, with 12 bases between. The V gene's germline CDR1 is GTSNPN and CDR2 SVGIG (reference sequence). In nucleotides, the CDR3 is TGTGCCTGGAGTGTACAAATAACAGGCTATGGCTACACCTTC. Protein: CAWSVQITGYGYTF.

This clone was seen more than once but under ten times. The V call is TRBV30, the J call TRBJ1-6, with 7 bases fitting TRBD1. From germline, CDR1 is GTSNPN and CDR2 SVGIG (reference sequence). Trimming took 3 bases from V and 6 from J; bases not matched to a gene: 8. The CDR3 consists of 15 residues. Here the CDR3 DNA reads TGTGCCTGGAGGTCCCTGGGACAGCGTAATTCACCCCTCCACTTT. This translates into CAWRSLGQRNSPLHF.

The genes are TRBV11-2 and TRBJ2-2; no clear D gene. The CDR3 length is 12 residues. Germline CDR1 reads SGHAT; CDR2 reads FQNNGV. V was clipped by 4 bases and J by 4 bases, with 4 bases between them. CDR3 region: CASSSLTGELFF. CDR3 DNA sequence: TGTGCCAGCAGCTCCCTCACCGGGGAGCTGTTTTTT.

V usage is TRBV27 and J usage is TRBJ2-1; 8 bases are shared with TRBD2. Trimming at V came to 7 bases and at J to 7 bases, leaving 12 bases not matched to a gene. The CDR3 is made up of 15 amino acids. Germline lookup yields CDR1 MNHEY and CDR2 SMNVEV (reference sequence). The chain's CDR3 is CASTAFAGGSNEQFF. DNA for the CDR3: TGTGCCAGCACCGCGTTCGCGGGGGGATCTAATGAGCAGTTCTTC.

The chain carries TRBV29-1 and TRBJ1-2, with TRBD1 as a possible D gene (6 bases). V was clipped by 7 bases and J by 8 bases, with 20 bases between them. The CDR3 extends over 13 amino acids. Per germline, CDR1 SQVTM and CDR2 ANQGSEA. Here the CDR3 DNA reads TGCAGCGCCTTGACCCGACAGGTCGGGGGCTACACCTTC. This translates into CSALTRQVGGYTF.

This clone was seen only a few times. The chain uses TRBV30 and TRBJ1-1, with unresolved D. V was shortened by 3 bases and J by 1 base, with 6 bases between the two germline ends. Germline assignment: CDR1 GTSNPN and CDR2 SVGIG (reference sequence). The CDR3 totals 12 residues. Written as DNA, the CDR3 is TGTGCCTGGAGAATGGGGAACACTGAAGCTTTCTTT. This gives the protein CAWRMGNTEAFF.